The 20 T cell receptor beta chains listed next were all sequenced from one sample in a study of CD8 T cells in ankylosing spondylitis. TCRdb analysed the 5' RACE reads with MiXCR anew, one entry per CDR3 protein. The table shows about 240,000 distinct CDR3 sequences, with 8.6% occurring only once. Sequencing was carried out using blood, either unsorted or a sorted T cell fraction (not recorded which). These receptors all stem from a male donor with ankylosing spondylitis or in good health (not recorded which).

This chain uses TRBV20-1 with TRBJ2-7; 8 bases align to TRBD2. The CDR3 spans 12 residues. J was trimmed by 4 bases and V by 6 bases; bases with no gene match: 5. The germline CDR1 and CDR2 sequences are DFQATT and SNEGSKA (reference sequence). CDR3 bases: TGCAGTGCGGGACTAGGGGTTTACGAGCAGTACTTC. Its protein product is CSAGLGVYEQYF.

The table lists this clonotype with a count of one. This may stem from a read error, because a much larger clone lies one nucleotide away. The chain joins TRBV20-1 to TRBJ2-1; 13 nucleotides agree with TRBD2. The CDR3 totals 15 residues. The germline gives CDR1 DFQATT, CDR2 SNEGSKA (reference sequence). DNA of the CDR3: TGCGGTGCTAGCCCCCTTACTAGCGGGAGGGATGAGCAGTTCTTC. Translation gives CGASPLTSGRDEQFF.

This clonotype has only a few counts. The J gene is TRBJ1-6, the V gene TRBV19; possible D gene TRBD1, 6 bases. There are 13 residues in the CDR3. Germline CDR1 and CDR2: LNHDA and SQIVND (reference sequence). V was cut by 6 bases and J by 8 bases, with 11 bases left in between. The CDR3 nucleotides are TGTGCCAGTAGCCGGGACAATCATTCACCCCTCCACTTT. It encodes CASSRDNHSPLHF.

The gene calls are TRBV6-2 or TRBV6-3 and TRBJ2-1; 7 nucleotides align to TRBD2. The junction had 12 bases not matched to a gene; V was cut back by 11 bases and J by 5 bases. Germline V gene data show CDR1 as MNHEY and CDR2 as SVGEGT. This CDR3 is 14 amino acids long. In DNA, the CDR3 is TGTGCCCGCCTCCGGTCGGGGGGAAACAATGAGCAGTTCTTC. Translating it yields CARLRSGGNNEQFF.

The chain joins TRBV20-1 to TRBJ2-7, with 7 bases that match TRBD2. In germline, CDR1 is DFQATT, CDR2 SNEGSKA (reference sequence). The CDR3 runs to 14 residues. V dropped 4 bases and J dropped 2; count of bases not matched to a gene: 8. CDR3 amino acids: CSAIQSGATYEQYF. The CDR3 DNA is TGCAGTGCTATTCAAAGCGGGGCGACCTACGAGCAGTACTTC.

This clonotype was picked up many times. V gene TRBV3-1 combines with J gene TRBJ1-1, with unresolved D. Trimming shortened V by 3 bases and J by 7 bases, and 9 bases separated the two germline ends. Germline CDR1 and CDR2: LGHDT and YNNKEL (reference sequence). This CDR3 region has 12 residues. Here the CDR3 DNA reads TGTGCCAGCAGCCAGGGAAGGGATGAAGCTTTCTTT. Translated: CASSQGRDEAFF.

This clonotype was seen many times. The rearrangement links TRBV6-2 or TRBV6-3 to TRBJ1-5, with D hard to call. V was clipped by 0 bases and J by 5 bases, with 5 bases between them. The CDR3 runs to 13 residues. CDR1 is MNHEY and CDR2 is SVGEGT in the germline V gene. CDR3 region: CASSYSLDQPQHF. The CDR3 nucleotides are TGTGCCAGCAGTTACTCCCTGGATCAGCCCCAGCATTTT.

This clonotype was detected many times. V usage is TRBV5-1 and J usage is TRBJ1-1; D gene ambiguous. Trimming removed 1 base at V and 7 bases at J, with 8 bases between. The CDR3 is 12 amino acids. From germline, CDR1 is SGHRS and CDR2 YFSETQ. The CDR3 region is CASSLFADEAFF. CDR3 in DNA: TGCGCCAGCAGCTTGTTCGCAGATGAAGCTTTCTTT.

This clonotype showed up many times. The chain employs TRBV7-2 and TRBJ1-6; D possibly corresponds to TRBD1 (5 bases). The CDR3 covers 14 residues. V was pared by 3 bases and J by 9 bases, with 12 bases between. Germline CDR1 and CDR2: SGHTA and FQGNSA. Here the CDR3 DNA reads TGTGCCAGCAGCTTTTCGGGACCGGTTTCACCCCTCCACTTT. Residues: CASSFSGPVSPLHF.

This clonotype came up many times. The rearrangement uses TRBV21-1 and TRBJ2-3; the DNA was not compared with TRBD2, the D call given in the table. TRBV21-1 is reported as a pseudogene. The CDR3 runs 18 residues. CDR3 amino acids: CANPTPSGPSISTDTQYF. The CDR3 DNA sequence: TGTGCCAACCCTACTCCCTCGGGGCCTAGCATTAGCACAGATACGCAGTATTTT.

In this sample, this clonotype turned up many times. This chain connects TRBV10-3 to TRBJ1-6; D ambiguous. In germline, CDR1 is ENHRY, CDR2 SYGVKD. This CDR3 spans 14 amino acids. The V end lost 10 bases, the J end lost 8 bases, and 18 bases lay between the germline ends. The CDR3 DNA follows: TGTGCCACCACTGTCACAGCTGACTATTCACCCCTCCACTTT. Its protein product is CATTVTADYSPLHF.

This clonotype was observed many times. The rearrangement joins TRBV27 to TRBJ1-5; a possible D gene is TRBD1 (5 bases). Trimming took 5 bases from V and 3 from J, leaving 17 bases between them. Germline values: CDR1 MNHEY, CDR2 SMNVEV (reference sequence). The CDR3 contains 16 residues. This CDR3 is CASSPSLGDSNQPQHF. As DNA, the CDR3 is TGTGCCAGCAGTCCATCTCTAGGGGATTCCAATCAGCCCCAGCATTTT.

This clonotype occurred many times. The V gene is TRBV5-1, the J gene TRBJ1-4; 9 nucleotides match TRBD1. The ends lost 4 bases at V and 2 bases at J; junction bases unmatched: 12. Germline CDR1 reads SGHRS; CDR2 reads YFSETQ. The CDR3 loop spans 18 amino acids. CDR3 region: CASSGRGQGYATNEKLFF. CDR3 DNA sequence: TGCGCCAGCAGCGGAAGAGGACAGGGGTACGCGACTAATGAAAAACTGTTTTTT.

Ten or more counts support this clonotype. This chain joins TRBV12-3 or TRBV12-4 and TRBJ2-2; TRBD1 matches 8 bases. With 6 bases clipped from V and 5 bases from J, the junction kept 5 bases outside the gene matches. The length of the CDR3 is 14 residues. In DNA form, the CDR3 reads TGTGCCAGCAGGAGGACAGGGAGAACCGGGGAGCTGTTTTTT. Its protein product is CASRRTGRTGELFF.

There are many counts of this clonotype. The chain joins TRBV28 to TRBJ1-2; 7 bases agree with TRBD1. After removal of 2 bases from V and 8 bases from J, the junction contained 8 bases not matched to a gene. CDR1 and CDR2 (germline): MDHEN, SYDVKM. The CDR3 is 14 amino acids. CDR3 coding DNA: TGTGCCAGCAGTTTAGAGGGGGCGGGTAGGGGCTACACCTTC. Amino acid sequence: CASSLEGAGRGYTF.

This clonotype was recorded a few times. The chain links TRBV20-1 to TRBJ2-5, with a tentative D call TRBD2 (6 bases). This CDR3 comprises 13 residues. Germline CDR1 and CDR2: DFQATT and SNEGSKA (reference sequence). The V end lost 0 bases, the J end lost 5 bases, and 10 bases lay between the germline ends. The CDR3: CSARENGRETQYF. CDR3 nucleotides: TGCAGTGCTAGAGAGAATGGGAGGGAGACCCAGTACTTC.

This clonotype was counted many times. The chain carries TRBV20-1 and TRBJ2-3, with D unresolved. The CDR3 is 11 residues long. Between the trimmed V and J ends, which lost 0 bases and 6 bases, there was a span of 4 bases. Germline V gives CDR1 DFQATT, CDR2 SNEGSKA (reference sequence). The CDR3 reads CSAREADTQYF. CDR3 DNA sequence: TGCAGTGCTAGAGAGGCCGATACGCAGTATTTT.

A note on this clonotype: A much larger clone differs by one base, so this may be a read error. The chain carries TRBV7-9 and TRBJ2-1; TRBD2 aligns across 9 bases. V gave up 4 bases and J gave up 6 bases; unmatched junction bases: 13. The length of the CDR3 is 17 residues. CDR1 and CDR2 from the germline V gene are SEHNR and FQNEAQ (reference sequence). CDR3 loop: CASSSRLAAVYLNEQFF. The CDR3 DNA reads TGTGCCAGCAGCTCCCGACTAGCGGCAGTCTACCTCAATGAGCAGTTCTTC.

This clonotype has a count of ten or more. The genes are TRBV5-1 and TRBJ1-2, with TRBD1 matching 7 bases. Trimming at V came to 6 bases and at J to 7 bases, leaving 18 bases not matched to a gene. Germline values: CDR1 SGHRS, CDR2 YFSETQ. This CDR3 has 16 residues. CDR3 protein: CASKTGRVEGNGGYTF. CDR3 bases: TGCGCCAGCAAGACAGGGCGGGTTGAAGGCAATGGTGGCTACACCTTC.

The chain carries TRBV5-1 and TRBJ2-7, with D hard to call. The ends were cut back, 4 bases at V and 5 bases at J, with 19 bases in the middle. The CDR3 loop spans 15 amino acids. Germline assignment: CDR1 SGHRS and CDR2 YFSETQ. Written as DNA, the CDR3 is TGCGCCAGCAGCCTCCAAGCGTCGAGAGACAACGAGCAGTACTTC. Protein: CASSLQASRDNEQYF.